This T cell receptor beta chain was identified during a study of cytomegalovirus exposure and HLA in healthy donors. CDR3 length equals 17 residues. J gave up 7 bases and V 3 bases, and 17 bases lay outside the gene matches. Germline CDR1 and CDR2: KGHSH and LQKENI. Notes on this clone: Its antigen is currently unknown.

Study findings and constraints: Despite most TCR sequences being rare, some public TCRs occurred in many donors.

The data were produced by immunoSEQ multiplex PCR, yet TCRdb's version contains in-frame clones alone and is incomplete. The table lists some 180,000 clones, roughly 81% of them singletons. The clonotype comes from a woman aged 25 to 39 in good health and CMV-seronegative. Sequences were obtained from PBMCs. The V and J genes are TRBV18 and TRBJ1-1; TRBD1 matches at 7 bases. The CDR3 DNA is TGTGCCAGCTCACCCCACGGGGTGGCGACAGGGACGGTTGAAGCTTTCTTT. It translates to CASSPHGVATGTVEAFF.